This T cell receptor (beta chain) was observed in a study of shared clonotypes between healthy human individuals. The naive CD8 fraction comprised CD45RO-negative cells positively selected for CCR7 and excluded terminally differentiated effector memory CD45RA+ cells. This CDR3 comprises 17 residues. The ends lost 4 bases at V and 3 bases at J; junction bases unmatched: 13. From germline, CDR1 is SGHVS and CDR2 FQNEAQ. This table comes from immunoSEQ multiplex PCR, and its TCRdb copy is limited to in-frame clones, with some not included. The sample contains approximately 2,000,000 clones, over 85% of which appear only once.

The chain combines TRBV7-8 with TRBJ2-7; 9 bases are a match to TRBD1. The sample consisted of naive CD8+ T cells from PBMCs. The TCR sequence derives from a man in his late teens or twenties in good health. Some clones in this sample may be carry-over from other donors' samples. The CDR3 sequence is CASSSIWGTGSFYEQYF. CDR3 in DNA: TGTGCCAGCAGCTCAATTTGGGGGACAGGGTCGTTCTACGAGCAGTACTTC. Supplemented by reference TRBV7-8 and TRBJ2-7, the full variable domain reads GAGVSQSPRYKVAKRGQDVALRCDPISGHVSLFWYQQALGQGPEFLTYFQNEAQLDKSGLPSDRFFAERPEGSVSTLKIQRTQQEDSAVYLCASSSIWGTGSFYEQYFGPGTRLTVT.